Sequencing of this T cell receptor beta chain was carried out in a study of OX40 agonist ivuxolimab in advanced cancers. Study-wide points: Expanded clones were, on average, more numerous in CD8+ T cells than in CD4+.

Germline V gene lookup returns CDR1 SGHAT and CDR2 FQNNGV. This CDR3 contains 14 residues. V gave up 5 bases and J gave up 1 base, with 9 bases separating them. Generated by immunoSEQ multiplex PCR, the TCRdb table keeps only in-frame clones and is missing some. The top ten clones hold more than 1.4% of a sample with 50,000 to 60,000 clones, 82% of them seen once. Details on this clone: Its matching antigen is unknown.

The clonotype comes from an adult with an advanced solid tumor such as melanoma, head and neck, liver or kidney cancer. V gene TRBV11-2 combines with J gene TRBJ2-1, with D perhaps TRBD2 (5 bases). The material sequenced was CD4+ or CD8+ T cells sorted from blood, taken in a trial of the OX40 agonist ivuxolimab. The CDR3 region is CASSRERSYNEQFF. CDR3 bases: TGTGCCAGCAGCCGGGAAAGATCCTACAATGAGCAGTTCTTC.